What follows are 28 T cell receptor beta chains derived from one specimen sequenced in a study of Graves' ophthalmopathy and Graves' hyperthyroidism. RNA transcripts provided the template for amplifying TCR beta CDR3 regions. HTBI primers were used in a first-round RT-PCR, which preceded a second-round multiplex PCR. A single record per CDR3 protein comes from TCRdb applying MiXCR to the multiplex PCR reads. Of around 1,000,000 distinct CDR3 sequences listed, about 40% were seen once; the top ten hold roughly 10%. What was sequenced was peripheral blood or thyroid tissue (not recorded which). These receptor sequences come from an adult man with Graves' hyperthyroidism.

This clonotype was seen repeatedly, ten times or more. V gene TRBV10-3 combines with J gene TRBJ1-2; TRBD1 might be the D (6 bases). The CDR3 spans 14 residues. Germline assignment: CDR1 ENHRY and CDR2 SYGVKD. V was trimmed by 6 bases and J by 2 bases, leaving 13 bases between them. The CDR3 DNA is TGTGCCATCAGAGATGACAGGCCGAACTATGGCTACACCTTC. Its translation: CAIRDDRPNYGYTF.

This clonotype came up many times. The rearrangement joins TRBV4-2 to TRBJ2-5; D possibly matches TRBD1 or TRBD2 (5 bases each). The V and J ends lost 0 bases and 4 bases respectively, with 12 bases between them. CDR1 is LGHNA and CDR2 is YNFKEQ in the germline V gene. This CDR3 has 15 amino acids. The chain's CDR3 is CASSQDHKGRETQYF. CDR3 nucleotide sequence: TGTGCCAGCAGCCAAGACCACAAGGGACGAGAGACCCAGTACTTC.

The rearrangement joins TRBV7-8 to TRBJ2-3; D might be TRBD2 (6 bases). V gave up 5 bases and J gave up 5 bases, with 20 bases separating them. This CDR3 spans 16 amino acids. The germline CDR1 and CDR2 sequences are SGHVS and FQNEAQ. CDR3 sequence reads: CASSATGKRAEDTQYF. CDR3 DNA sequence: TGTGCCAGCAGCGCGACTGGGAAGCGGGCGGAAGATACGCAGTATTTT.

Comment on this clonotype: One junction end does not reproduce the germline sequence, and a read error may be involved. The chain carries TRBV10-2 and TRBJ2-7; no clear D. In germline, CDR1 is WSHSY, CDR2 SAAADI. This CDR3 spans 14 amino acids. CDR3 in DNA: TGTGCCAGCAGTTACAGACCGACTTCCTACGAGCAGTACTTC. This gives the protein CASSYRPTSYEQYF.

This clonotype was seen many times. The V gene is TRBV12-3 or TRBV12-4, the J gene TRBJ2-7, with 8 bases fitting TRBD1. J gave up 3 bases and V 6 bases, and 7 bases lay outside the gene matches. The CDR3 has 14 residues. As DNA, the CDR3 is TGTGCCAGCAGCCCTGGACAGGGAGGCTACGAGCAGTACTTC. Its protein is CASSPGQGGYEQYF.

This clonotype was seen repeatedly, ten times or more. The V gene is TRBV29-1, the J gene TRBJ1-2; D gene uncertain. From germline, CDR1 is SQVTM and CDR2 ANQGSEA. The CDR3 has 14 amino acids. Trimming took off 3 bases at V and 5 bases at J, with 16 bases between the two ends. The CDR3 loop reads CSVDPGGRLYGYTF. The CDR3 DNA sequence: TGCAGCGTTGATCCCGGCGGCCGGCTGTATGGCTACACCTTC.

The chain joins TRBV2 to TRBJ2-7, with D maybe TRBD2 (6 bases). This CDR3 region has 13 residues. Trimming took off 9 bases at V and 7 bases at J, with 19 bases between the two ends. Per the germline V gene, CDR1 is SNHLY and CDR2 is FYNNEI. The CDR3 nucleotides are TGTGCCAGTGAGACTAGTACTTACAATGAGCAGTACTTC. Translation: CASETSTYNEQYF.

The chain has TRBV7-9 and TRBJ2-2; D possibly corresponds to TRBD2 (6 bases). The length of the CDR3 is 15 residues. The germline V gene has CDR1 SEHNR and CDR2 FQNEAQ (reference sequence). V dropped 2 bases and J dropped 5 bases, with 12 bases sitting between them. The CDR3 here is CASSLTGVVTGELFF. The DNA for the CDR3 is TGTGCCAGCAGCTTAACGGGGGTCGTTACCGGGGAGCTGTTTTTT.

The V call is TRBV7-2, the J call TRBJ1-5; 9 positions agree with TRBD1. The CDR3 covers 16 residues. The trim removed 5 bases at V and 6 bases at J, leaving 11 bases unmatched. CDR1 SGHTA and CDR2 FQGNSA come from the germline V gene. The CDR3 coding sequence is TGTGCCAGCAGCGTCGGACTAGCGGGACAGGGTCAGCCCCAGCATTTT. Amino acid sequence: CASSVGLAGQGQPQHF.

The V call is TRBV4-3, the J call TRBJ1-3; D may be TRBD1 (6 bases). Looked up from germline, CDR1 is LGHNA and CDR2 is YSLEER. V was cut by 1 base and J by 2 bases, with 9 bases left in between. The CDR3 is made up of 15 amino acids. DNA of the CDR3: TGCGCCAGCAGCCAAGTGGGGGGGCCTGGAAACACCATATATTTT. As protein: CASSQVGGPGNTIYF.

This clonotype was observed a few times. Being one base from a much bigger clone, this may be a read error. The missing conserved phenylalanine or tryptophan at the end of this CDR3 makes a read error likely. The rearrangement uses TRBV7-9 and TRBJ1-1; 7 nucleotides match TRBD1. CDR3 length equals 13 residues. Germline V gene sequence: CDR1 SEHNR, CDR2 FQNEAQ (reference sequence). Trimming removed 5 bases from V and 3 bases from J; junction bases left unmatched: 3. The CDR3: CASSRGQYTEAFL. The CDR3 nucleotides are TGTGCCAGCAGCAGGGGACAGTACACTGAAGCTTTCCTT.

This clonotype was seen at least ten times. The chain has TRBV4-1 and TRBJ2-5, with 9 bases fitting TRBD2. V lost 0 bases, J lost 2 bases, and 1 base stayed unmatched. This CDR3 is built from 15 residues. Germline V gene data show CDR1 as MGHRA and CDR2 as YSYEKL. DNA of the CDR3: TGCGCCAGCAGCCAAGATGGACTAGCGCAAGAGACCCAGTACTTC. It translates to CASSQDGLAQETQYF.

The chain carries TRBV4-3 and TRBJ1-5; D is possibly TRBD1 (6 bases). CDR3 size: 17 residues. V was trimmed by 0 bases and J by 0 bases, leaving 12 bases between them. Germline CDR1 LGHNA, CDR2 YSLEER. The DNA for the CDR3 is TGCGCCAGCAGCCAAGATTTTGCAGGGGATAGCAATCAGCCCCAGCATTTT. It yields the protein CASSQDFAGDSNQPQHF.

The V and J genes are TRBV11-2 and TRBJ1-6, with 12 positions matching TRBD1. This CDR3 comprises 16 residues. Trimming cost V 5 bases and J 9 bases; bases outside gene matches: 8. The V gene's germline CDR1 is SGHAT and CDR2 FQNNGV. Written as DNA, the CDR3 is TGTGCCAGCAGCAAAGGGACAGGGGGCAATCCTTCACCCCTCCACTTT. This codes for CASSKGTGGNPSPLHF. Filled out from reference TRBV11-2 and TRBJ1-6, the complete variable domain reads EAGVAQSPRYKIIEKRQSVAFWCNPISGHATLYWYQQILGQGPKLLIQFQNNGVVDDSQLPKDRFSAERLKGVDSTLKIQPAKLEDSAVYLCASSKGTGGNPSPLHFGNGTRLTVT.

The chain combines TRBV11-2 with TRBJ1-1; D not resolved. The CDR3 loop spans 12 amino acids. The germline CDR1 and CDR2 sequences are SGHAT and FQNNGV. V was pared by 6 bases and J by 6 bases, with 11 bases between. The CDR3 reads CASSAGSPEAFF. CDR3 DNA: TGTGCCAGCAGTGCGGGGAGCCCTGAAGCTTTCTTT.

This chain links TRBV6-1 with TRBJ1-6, with 10 bases fitting TRBD1. There are 15 residues in the CDR3. CDR1 is MNHNS and CDR2 is SASEGT in the germline V gene. J gave up 9 bases and V 8 bases, and 10 bases lay outside the gene matches. The CDR3 region has the DNA TGTGCCAGCGGACCCCGGGACAGGGGATCTTCACCCCTCCACTTT. It specifies CASGPRDRGSSPLHF.

The chain carries TRBV10-3 and TRBJ2-6; weak D call: TRBD2 (6 bases). Germline-derived CDR1 and CDR2 are ENHRY and SYGVKD. The CDR3 extends over 15 amino acids. Trimming stripped 3 bases from V and 4 bases from J, with 10 bases between. CDR3 sequence (DNA): TGTGCCATCAGTGATGGAGGGGCAGGGGCCAACGTCCTGACTTTC. Encoded protein: CAISDGGAGANVLTF.

This sequence joins TRBV2 and TRBJ1-1; D not certain. The CDR3 runs to 12 residues. The germline CDR1 and CDR2 sequences are SNHLY and FYNNEI. With 5 bases removed from V and 4 bases from J, the gap between germline ends came to 8 bases. The CDR3 DNA is TGTGCCAGCAGTACTCAGGCCACTGAAGCTTTCTTT. Translated, it gives CASSTQATEAFF.

The rearrangement links TRBV15 to TRBJ2-5; 8 bases match TRBD1. The CDR3 contains 15 residues. CDR1 LNHNV and CDR2 YYDKDF come from the germline V gene (reference sequence). V shed 0 bases, J shed 1 base, and the junction held 1 base outside the gene matches. The CDR3 nucleotides are TGTGCCACCAGCAGAGAGGGGACAGGCCAAGAGACCCAGTACTTC. Protein: CATSREGTGQETQYF.

Points on this clonotype: Here the CDR3 omits its conserved ending phenylalanine or tryptophan, so a read error is the likely source. It is unclear where the CDR3 begins or ends on the DNA, so no DNA is shown, and the CDR3 is as TCRdb lists it. This chain connects TRBV11-2 to TRBJ1-1; no check of the table's D call, TRBD1, against the DNA was made. 10 amino acids form the CDR3, both terminal residues included. Germline CDR1 is SGHAT and CDR2 is FQNNGV. CDR3: CASSQERQIY.

This clonotype was detected many times. The V and J genes are TRBV10-2 and TRBJ1-5, with D hard to call. The germline CDR1 and CDR2 sequences are WSHSY and SAAADI. The CDR3 totals 13 residues. The V gene lost 2 bases and the J gene lost 9 bases, with 11 bases spanning the gap. The CDR3 loop reads CASSEGESLPQHF. In DNA, the CDR3 is TGCGCCAGCAGTGAGGGGGAAAGCTTGCCCCAGCATTTT.

The genes are TRBV7-7 and TRBJ2-5; 12 bases are a match to TRBD1. V shed 5 bases, J shed 4 bases, and the junction held 23 bases outside the gene matches. The CDR3 spans 21 residues. Germline CDR1 is SSHAT and CDR2 is FNYEAQ (reference sequence). The CDR3 DNA sequence: TGTGCCAGCAGCCCAGGGGACAGGGGGCGTCTCCCTCCTGCGATAAGAGAGACCCAGTACTTC. Translation: CASSPGDRGRLPPAIRETQYF.

Ten or more counts support this clonotype. V and J are TRBV7-9 and TRBJ2-7; D tentatively reads TRBD1 or TRBD2 (5 bases each). V was clipped by 0 bases and J by 2 bases, with 11 bases between them. This CDR3 region has 15 residues. Germline V gene lookup returns CDR1 SEHNR and CDR2 FQNEAQ (reference sequence). CDR3 region: CASSLAGVNPYEQYF. The CDR3 DNA sequence: TGTGCCAGCAGCTTAGCGGGGGTAAACCCCTACGAGCAGTACTTC. Full variable domain (remainder filled in from reference TRBV7-9 and TRBJ2-7): DTGVSQNPRHKITKRGQNVTFRCDPISEHNRLYWYRQTLGQGPEFLTYFQNEAQLEKSRLLSDRFSAERPKGSFSTLEIQRTEQGDSAMYLCASSLAGVNPYEQYFGPGTRLTVT.

J is TRBJ1-3 and V is TRBV12-3 or TRBV12-4; 7 nucleotides line up with TRBD1. The CDR3 is 16 residues long. V gave up 6 bases and J gave up 0 bases; unmatched junction bases: 8. The CDR3 DNA follows: TGTGCCAGCAGCCCGGGACAGCCCGCCTCTGGAAACACCATATATTTT. Its protein is CASSPGQPASGNTIYF.

In this sample, this clonotype turned up a few times. The V call is TRBV9, the J call TRBJ1-6, with D possibly matching TRBD1 (6 bases). V was shortened by 0 bases and J by 7 bases, with 11 bases between the two germline ends. CDR3 size: 15 residues. Germline assignment: CDR1 SGDLS and CDR2 YYNGEE. CDR3 sequence: CASSVDGQRNSPLHF. The CDR3, as DNA: TGTGCCAGCAGCGTAGATGGACAGCGGAATTCACCCCTCCACTTT.

This clonotype was counted a few times. V gene TRBV30 combines with J gene TRBJ1-2; tentative D call: TRBD1 (6 bases). Trimming took 1 base from V and 4 from J, leaving 10 bases between them. The CDR3 is 13 amino acids. In germline, CDR1 is GTSNPN, CDR2 SVGIG (reference sequence). The CDR3 DNA reads TGTGCCTGGAGTGCGGGGGCGCTCTATGGCTACACCTTC. Its translation: CAWSAGALYGYTF.

The rearrangement uses TRBV10-3 and TRBJ2-7, with D perhaps assigned TRBD1 or TRBD2 (5 bases each). Germline CDR1 reads ENHRY; CDR2 reads SYGVKD. This CDR3 is built from 12 residues. With 5 bases removed from V and 5 bases from J, the gap between germline ends came to 10 bases. The CDR3 here is CAISPQGHEQYF. In nucleotides, the CDR3 is TGTGCCATCAGTCCTCAGGGACACGAGCAGTACTTC.

The chain couples TRBV25-1 to TRBJ2-1, with D perhaps assigned TRBD1 or TRBD2 (5 bases each). The germline CDR1 and CDR2 sequences are MGHDK and SYGVNS. Trimming took 1 base from V and 10 from J, leaving 14 bases between them. The CDR3 spans 14 residues. The CDR3 sequence: CASSEFPGRGEQFF. DNA of the CDR3: TGTGCCAGCAGTGAATTCCCGGGGCGCGGAGAGCAGTTCTTC.